This T cell receptor beta chain was captured in a study of cytomegalovirus exposure and HLA in healthy donors (dated by TCRdb to the late 2010s). Study-level background: In an earlier analysis of approximately 640 of the donors, roughly 300 Gb of sequence data and 90 million to 120 million unique TCR beta sequences from about 179 million T cells were reported. An early release covering 550 to 700 HLA-typed donors comprised roughly 300 gigabases of sequencing data and around 85 million unique TCR sequences. Among the approximately 400 genotyped donors, around 81% belonged to the genetic ancestry cluster associated with self-reported Caucasian donors. The study aimed to test whether signatures of past pathogen exposure could be identified by cataloging public T cell receptors. The study profiled the T cell repertoires of 550 to 700 subjects by immunosequencing and related them to cytomegalovirus serostatus. Besides the first cohort of 666 subjects, a separate validation cohort made up of over 95 different subjects was used. To predict cytomegalovirus infection status, the study brought together high-throughput TCR immunosequencing, statistical association of individual TCRs with disease status, and machine learning. A later analysis re-analyzed previously published TCR beta repertoires from about 730 donors and added high-resolution HLA genotyping to study TCR occurrence patterns. The later analysis used no new phenotypic data to find candidate immune exposures, relying instead on TCR beta sequences and their occurrence across donors. An earlier analysis of several hundred of the donors applied high-throughput TCR beta sequencing to assess whether each TCR beta V gene segment acted as functional or pseudogenic. Donor age, sex, ethnicity and CMV serostatus were collected together with the repertoire data. Genome-wide SNP genotypes for about three fifths of the roughly 670 donors were used in a later genetic analysis, which treated that subset as a discovery cohort. All discovery cohort repertoires had been generated using a single sequencing platform. Both class I and class II loci were covered by HLA typing, at four-digit resolution. The number of typed donors differed by locus: roughly 629-640 for A, B, C, DRB1 and DQB1; approximately 520 for DQA1; 606 for DPA1; and roughly 470 for DPB1. Roughly five DR-DQ haplotypes were handled as single units for association and clustering because linkage in the cohort was strong. Among some 400 genotyped donors of the cohort, an average of about 240,000 unique TCR beta nucleotide sequences was sequenced per donor, of which about 18% were non-productive. Study-wide conclusions, independent of this receptor: Compared with equally common non-associated chains, HLA-associated TCR beta chains in a later analysis were more clonally expanded and had lower generation probabilities. V-gene and J-gene trimming of TCR beta chains was associated with a missense DCLRE1C variant in a later genetic analysis, and the association was replicated in an independent cohort. Because counts were too low, roughly 16 rarely observed V segments, including chromosome 9 orphons, were excluded from the earlier analysis of 587 of the donors. A further reported finding was that TCR beta sequences accurately predicted the HLA-A and HLA-B alleles for most subjects in the first cohort. Because the 87-base-pair reads could not distinguish some IMGT-functional V segments, including TRBV6-2 and TRBV6-3, those segments were excluded. In both the original and validation cohorts, the classifier was reported to diagnose cytomegalovirus status with high specificity and sensitivity. In a later analysis, the rate of TCR association differed among HLA loci, with DRB1 alleles having the most associated TCRs and HLA-C alleles having the fewest. A total of 150 to 200 TCR beta chains were listed by the study as associated with cytomegalovirus. When HLA alleles, especially DR and DQ, strongly co-occurred, attributing TCR associations to individual alleles was difficult. Only TCR beta chains were sequenced in this cohort, and the absence of alpha or paired-chain data limited detectable features. Most CMV-associated TCR beta chains appeared to be HLA-restricted in a later analysis, and the HLA associations seemed to be driven largely by CMV exposure. HLA typing was unavailable for some donors at each locus, so association tests used only the typed subset. Roughly uniform sequencing depth across donors was assumed in presence/absence analyses, although this assumption may not hold. A few of the identified cytomegalovirus-associated TCR beta chains were confirmed in vitro to be specific for cytomegalovirus antigens. According to a later analysis, parvovirus B19, influenza, CMV and Epstein-Barr virus appeared linked to several top co-occurrence clusters. While some public TCRs were present in many individuals, most TCR sequences turned up only very rarely across donors. Immune exposure information for the cohort was limited to CMV serostatus. The sequencing pipeline was judged likely to have produced a cluster of highly shared sequence variants as a technical artifact. An earlier analysis of around 540 of the donors showed that most TCR beta V segments appeared in productive rearrangements either about 90% or about 30% of the time, which broadly matched IMGT annotations. The authors suggested that the approach could potentially be generalized to other disease states and immunological phenotypes. Correlated functional status among segregating V segments might reflect linkage disequilibrium, but an unknown experimental factor could not be ruled out. At a false discovery rate of 0.05, a later analysis linked around 15,000 TCR beta sequences to specific HLA alleles. A later genetic analysis reported fewer N-insertions in productive TCRs among donors in an Asian-associated ancestry cluster than the roughly 640-donor mean.

Library preparation was by the immunoSEQ multiplex PCR assay. The multiplex PCR relied on a mix of 60 forward primers for TCR Vbeta segments and 13 reverse primers for TCR Jbeta segments. The CDR3 region of rearranged TCR beta genes was amplified from genomic DNA by a multiplex PCR assay. The amplified TCR beta libraries were sequenced on the Illumina HiSeq System as 87-base-pair reads. Per the original workflow: Across the 600 to 700 repertoires, a later analysis counted some 81 million unique TCR beta chains, roughly 11 million of which were shared by at least two donors. Raw reads were error-corrected and collapsed into unique sequences with a nearest-neighbor algorithm that merged closely related sequences to remove PCR and sequencing errors. V, D and J gene segments were assigned by aligning CDR3 sequences to IMGT reference sequences. For a sequence to be retained, at least a six-nucleotide match to both a V gene segment and a J gene segment was required. A rearrangement counted as productive if the CDR3 had no stop codons and remained in frame with V and J, and every other rearrangement counted as non-productive. Following IMGT convention, CDR3 was defined as the stretch from the second conserved V-encoded cysteine up to the conserved J-encoded phenylalanine. Sequences without an unambiguous match to a single V gene segment were excluded from the earlier analysis of approximately 600 of the donors. In an earlier analysis of 587 of the donors, V segments were called functional above 56.7% productive rearrangements and were called segregating when the between-donor standard deviation exceeded 5%. A statistical classification framework was developed to diagnose cytomegalovirus status using the catalog of TCR beta chain sequences. In a later analysis, TCR nucleotide sequences were compared against IMGT/GENE-DB human TR gene sequences so that V and J genes could be assigned. In a later analysis, CDR3 sequences and most-parsimonious VDJ recombination scenarios were assigned using the TCRdist pipeline. A later analysis defined each TCR beta chain by its CDR3 amino acid sequence plus V-gene family, and excluded reads lacking a unique V-gene family. In a later analysis, 450 to 600 highly shared, low-generation-probability nucleotide sequences were removed to address suspected cross-contamination and a sequencing artifact. For each public chain, a later analysis derived a clonal expansion index from normalized ranks of inferred template counts within each repertoire. In a later analysis, generation probabilities were computed using a VDJ recombination model fitted to out-of-frame rearrangements, and the results were checked against IGoR. In a later analysis, TCR-TCR, TCR-HLA and TCR-CMV co-occurrence was scored with hypergeometric tests, and a repertoire-size bias correction was applied to TCR pairs. To estimate false discovery rates, a later analysis permuted the HLA or CMV assignments 20 times. In a later analysis, co-occurring TCRs were grouped using DBSCAN, and TCRdist sequence similarity was added for clustering within HLA-allele-positive subsets. For co-occurrence clustering, repertoires with fewer than 30,000 or more than 120,000 public chains were excluded, along with roughly five repertoires with anomalous nucleotide sharing. Here the immuneACCESS table is served through TCRdb, limited to in-frame sequences with V and J called. Missing clones are a known gap in these copies; in checked studies unresolved V genes cover under half, and the rest lacks a known reason. V and J calls and clone size are those listed in that table; D and trimming were worked out from the DNA. For this sample there are some 200,000 clones; over 65% appear just once. The ten largest account for about a sixth of the sample.

The cohort consisted of more than 650 healthy bone marrow donors. All cohort members were sampled while nominally healthy, although unrecorded immune exposures were likely present. The donor was CMV seronegative and was included in the group of a few hundred seronegative cohort members. A peripheral blood sample was provided by each donor, and peripheral blood mononuclear cells were used for TCR beta sequencing. The Qiagen DNeasy Blood Extraction Kit was used to extract genomic DNA from the blood cell samples. Via the germline V gene, CDR1 is LGHNT and CDR2 FRNRAP. The CDR3 contains 17 residues, cysteine and phenylalanine counted. The CDR3 DNA has 51 bases and is translated from base 1. V is clipped by 4 bases and J by 8 bases, and the sequence between their germline boundaries is 21 bases long. Comment on this clone: The specificity of this receptor is unknown. Qualities for individual bases were not recorded, and no much larger clone is one base off.

The chain links TRBV12-5 with TRBJ1-6; D gene: possibly TRBD1, on 6 matching bases. The clonotype originates from a man aged 35 to 55 in good health and CMV-seronegative. The source material was PBMCs. The nucleotides are TGTGCTAGTGGTTCTTCTCCCACAGGGAAAGCCTATTCACCCCTCCACTTT. Its translation reads: CASGSSPTGKAYSPLHF.